Listed here is a single T cell receptor (beta chain). No antigen is known for it. This sample was included in a study of graft-versus-host responses after intestinal transplantation. Clones were sequenced by immunoSEQ multiplex PCR, and TCRdb holds only the in-frame ones, with some missing. The repertoire includes 30,000 to 40,000 clones, 85% to 95% of them detected once, and roughly 23% sits in the top ten. The CDR3 has 18 residues. Trimming took 4 bases from V and 3 from J, leaving 24 bases between them. Germline V CDR1 and CDR2: KGHSH, LQKENI. This TCR came from a human donor who was the organ donor for an intestinal transplant. The specimen comprised unstimulated CD8+ T cells sorted from spleen or lymph node cells, sampled before transplant. The chain joins TRBV18 to TRBJ2-5; D possibly corresponds to TRBD2 (5 bases). CDR3 protein: CASSLSHEGVGLEETQYF. The CDR3 nucleotides are TGTGCCAGCTCACTCTCCCACGAGGGAGTTGGTTTGGAAGAGACCCAGTACTTC.